This TCR beta chain comes out of a study of CD8+ T cells in alopecia areata. About the research overall: Tofacitinib was taken orally by treated patients, and the dose was 5 to 10 mg twice daily.

Study findings and constraints: For patients receiving tofacitinib, scalp clonality and expanded CD8+ clones among the top 100 significantly decreased. TCR sharing across patients was less clear than in mice, possibly HLA-related. During tofacitinib treatment, many expanded lesional clones remained in scalp and blood.

With regard to this clone: Its specificity is not known.

Reverse transcribed after extraction, RNA yielded cDNA as the sequencing template. TCRdb's copy holds only in-frame clones and misses some; the assay was immunoSEQ multiplex PCR. The sample has 200,000 to 250,000 clones; 50% to 60% are singletons. Treatment: oral pan-JAK inhibitor, 5-10 mg twice daily. The V segment lost 1 base and the J segment 1 base; nucleotides outside the gene matches: 7. Germline CDR1 reads GTSNPN; CDR2 reads SVGIG (reference sequence). The CDR3 sequence is 18 residues long. Sequenced here: CD4+ T cells sorted from blood, sampled at week 4, from a patient treated with tofacitinib. This clonotype was sampled from a human donor with alopecia areata. The V gene is TRBV30, the J gene TRBJ2-4; 13 bases are shared with TRBD2. CDR3 protein: CAWSGTSGGAGAKNIQYF. The CDR3 DNA follows: TGTGCCTGGAGTGGAACTAGCGGGGGGGCCGGGGCCAAAAACATTCAGTACTTC.